This TCR beta chain originates from a study of cytotoxic CD8 clonotypes in ibrutinib-treated CLL. The overall study: Complete response was seen in 2 patients and partial in approximately 24; some 12 progressed and roughly 14 stayed remitted after a median around 64 months. Samples averaged approximately 260,000 productive templates and 90,000 to 95,000 productive rearrangements.

This table comes from immunoSEQ multiplex PCR, and its TCRdb copy is limited to in-frame clones, with some not included. The sample has nearly 300,000 clones; more than 70% are singletons. V was pared by 6 bases and J by 0 bases, with 17 bases between. Germline CDR1 and CDR2: SQVTM and ANQGSEA. The CDR3 totals 16 residues. This clone has more than one count but fewer than ten. This receptor was identified in a human donor with chronic lymphocytic leukemia. The genes are TRBV29-1 and TRBJ1-4; no firm D call. The source material was PBMCs, sampled at disease progression, from a patient treated with ibrutinib. The CDR3 coding sequence is TGCAGCGTCGTGATTCCTGACGGTGCAACTAATGAAAAACTGTTTTTT. The encoded protein is CSVVIPDGATNEKLFF.